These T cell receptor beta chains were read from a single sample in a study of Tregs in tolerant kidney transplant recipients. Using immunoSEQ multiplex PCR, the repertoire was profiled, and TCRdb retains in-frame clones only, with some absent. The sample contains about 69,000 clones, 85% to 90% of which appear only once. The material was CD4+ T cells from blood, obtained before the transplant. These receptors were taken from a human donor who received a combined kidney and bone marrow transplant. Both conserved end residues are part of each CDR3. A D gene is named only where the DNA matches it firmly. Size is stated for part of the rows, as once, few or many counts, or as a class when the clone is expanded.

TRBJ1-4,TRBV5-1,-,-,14,CASSPGVTNEKLFF,TGCGCCAGCAGCCCAGGGGTTACTAATGAAAAACTGTTTTTT
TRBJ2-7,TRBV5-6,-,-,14,CASSYRVLGDEQYF,TGTGCCAGCAGCTACAGGGTATTGGGGGACGAGCAGTACTTC
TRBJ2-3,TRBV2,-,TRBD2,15,CASLKAGGRSDTQYF,TGTGCCAGCCTTAAAGCGGGAGGGCGGTCAGATACGCAGTATTTT
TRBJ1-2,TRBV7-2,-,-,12,CASSLRQYGYTF,TGTGCCAGCAGCTTACGCCAGTATGGCTACACCTTC
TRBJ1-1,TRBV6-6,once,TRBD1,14,CASSSGQGNTEAFF,TGTGCCAGCAGTTCGGGACAGGGGAACACTGAAGCTTTCTTT
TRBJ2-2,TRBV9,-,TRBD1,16,CASSPWGQGDTGELFF,TGTGCCAGCAGCCCGTGGGGACAGGGTGACACCGGGGAGCTGTTTTTT
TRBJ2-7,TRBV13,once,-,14,CASSFRQGLGEQYF,TGTGCCAGCAGCTTCCGCCAGGGGCTGGGCGAGCAGTACTTC
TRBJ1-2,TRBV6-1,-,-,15,CASSEQTGYNYGYTF,TGTGCCAGCAGTGAACAAACAGGGTATAACTATGGCTACACCTTC
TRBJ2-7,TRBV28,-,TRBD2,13,CASERESPYEQYF,TGTGCCAGCGAGCGGGAAAGCCCCTACGAGCAGTACTTC
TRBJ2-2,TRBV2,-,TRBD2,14,CASSPTSATGELFF,TGTGCCAGCAGTCCGACTAGCGCGACCGGGGAGCTGTTTTTT
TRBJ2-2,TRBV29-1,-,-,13,CSVLGLNTGELFF,TGCAGCGTTTTGGGACTGAACACCGGGGAGCTGTTTTTT
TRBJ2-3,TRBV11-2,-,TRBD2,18,CASSLDRLSGAGGDTQYF,TGTGCCAGCAGCTTAGATCGGTTGAGCGGGGCGGGGGGAGATACGCAGTATTTT
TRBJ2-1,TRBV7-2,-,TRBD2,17,CASSFAGGPMAYNEQFF,TGTGCCAGCAGCTTTGCGGGAGGGCCTATGGCCTACAATGAGCAGTTCTTC
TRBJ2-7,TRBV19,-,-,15,CASSIPRKQGYEQYF,TGTGCCAGTAGTATCCCTCGGAAACAGGGCTACGAGCAGTACTTC
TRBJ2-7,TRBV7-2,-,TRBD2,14,CASSHGLAGYEQYF,TGTGCCAGCAGCCACGGACTAGCGGGCTACGAGCAGTACTTC
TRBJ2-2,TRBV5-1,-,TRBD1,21,CASSSGTGTGMSVANTGELFF,TGCGCCAGCAGCTCAGGAACCGGGACAGGCATGAGTGTTGCGAACACCGGGGAGCTGTTTTTT
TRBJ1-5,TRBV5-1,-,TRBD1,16,CASSLGDRGGNQPQHF,TGCGCCAGCAGCTTGGGGGACAGGGGAGGCAATCAGCCCCAGCATTTT
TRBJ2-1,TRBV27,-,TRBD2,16,CASSFSGLGGYNEQFF,TGTGCCAGCAGTTTTAGTGGACTAGGAGGGTACAATGAGCAGTTCTTC
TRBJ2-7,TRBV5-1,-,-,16,CASSLAGNTGSYEQYF,TGCGCCAGCAGCTTGGCCGGGAACACGGGGTCCTACGAGCAGTACTTC
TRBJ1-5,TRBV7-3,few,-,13,CASSLMANQPQHF,TGTGCCAGCAGCTTAATGGCCAATCAGCCCCAGCATTTT
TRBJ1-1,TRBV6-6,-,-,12,CASTREGTEAFF,TGTGCCAGTACCAGGGAAGGCACTGAAGCTTTCTTT
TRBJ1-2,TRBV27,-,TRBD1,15,CASTPGQGAVGGYTF,TGTGCCAGCACCCCGGGACAGGGGGCGGTGGGTGGCTACACCTTC
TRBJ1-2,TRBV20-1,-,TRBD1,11,CSARDRGGYTF,TGCAGTGCGCGGGACAGGGGCGGCTACACCTTC
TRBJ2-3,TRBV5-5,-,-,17,CASSRPGTFDYTDTQYF,TGTGCCAGCAGCCGACCAGGGACTTTCGATTACACAGATACGCAGTATTTT
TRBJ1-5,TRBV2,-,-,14,CASSSASSNQPQHF,TGTGCCAGCAGTTCAGCGAGTAGCAATCAGCCCCAGCATTTT
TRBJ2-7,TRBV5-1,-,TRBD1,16,CASSTSPGQGAPEQYF,TGCGCCAGCAGCACGAGTCCGGGACAGGGGGCGCCCGAGCAGTACTTC
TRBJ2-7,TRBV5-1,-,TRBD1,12,CASSPTGDEQYF,TGCGCCAGCAGCCCGACAGGGGATGAGCAGTACTTC
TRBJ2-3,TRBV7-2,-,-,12,CASSREGDTQYF,TGTGCCAGCAGCCGCGAGGGAGATACGCAGTATTTT
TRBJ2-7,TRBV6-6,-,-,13,CASSRTGLDEQYF,TGTGCCAGCAGCCGTACAGGGCTCGACGAGCAGTACTTC
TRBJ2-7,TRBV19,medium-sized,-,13,CASSTRTAGEQYF,TGTGCCAGTAGTACCAGGACTGCCGGAGAGCAGTACTTC
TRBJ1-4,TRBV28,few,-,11,CASSSREKLFF,TGTGCCAGCAGTTCGAGAGAAAAACTGTTTTTT
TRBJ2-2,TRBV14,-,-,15,CASSQDRGYTGELFF,TGTGCCAGCAGCCAAGACAGGGGATACACCGGGGAGCTGTTTTTT
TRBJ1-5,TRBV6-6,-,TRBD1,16,CASSGTGGLSNQPQHF,TGTGCCAGCTCCGGGACAGGGGGATTGAGCAATCAGCCCCAGCATTTT
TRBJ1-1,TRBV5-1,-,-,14,CASSKFSGNTEAFF,TGCGCCAGCAGCAAATTTTCAGGGAACACTGAAGCTTTCTTT
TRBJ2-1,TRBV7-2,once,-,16,CASSLAGPGYYNEQFF,TGTGCCAGCAGCTTAGCCGGGCCAGGGTATTACAATGAGCAGTTCTTC
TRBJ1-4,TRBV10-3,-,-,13,CAIGSATNEKLFF,TGTGCCATCGGCAGTGCAACTAATGAAAAACTGTTTTTT
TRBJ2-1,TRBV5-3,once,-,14,CARSPSPGGNEQFF,TGTGCCAGAAGCCCCTCCCCGGGCGGGAATGAGCAGTTCTTC
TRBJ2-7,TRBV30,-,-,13,CAWSAQGPYEQYF,TGTGCCTGGAGTGCTCAGGGCCCCTACGAGCAGTACTTC
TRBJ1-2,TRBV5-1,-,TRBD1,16,CASSAAGTGFGGGYTF,TGCGCCAGCAGCGCGGCCGGGACAGGTTTTGGTGGTGGCTACACCTTC
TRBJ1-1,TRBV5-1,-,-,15,CASSESGRVNTEAFF,TGCGCCAGCAGCGAGTCAGGGAGGGTGAACACTGAAGCTTTCTTT
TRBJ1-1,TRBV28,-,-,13,CASSLLGDTEAFF,TGTGCCAGCAGCCTCCTAGGGGACACTGAAGCTTTCTTT
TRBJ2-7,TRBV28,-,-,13,CASYAGNVYEQYF,TGTGCCTCATATGCAGGGAATGTATACGAGCAGTACTTC
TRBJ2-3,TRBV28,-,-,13,CASGGGTTDTQYF,TGTGCCAGCGGCGGCGGGACGACAGATACGCAGTATTTT
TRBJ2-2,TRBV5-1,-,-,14,CASAGGTNTGELFF,TGCGCCAGCGCGGGCGGAACGAACACCGGGGAGCTGTTTTTT
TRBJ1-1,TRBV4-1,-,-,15,CASSQVPGSNTEAFF,TGCGCCAGCAGCCAAGTCCCGGGTTCGAACACTGAAGCTTTCTTT
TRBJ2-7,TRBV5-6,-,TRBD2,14,CASSLVAGTYEQYF,TGTGCCAGCAGCTTAGTAGCGGGAACCTACGAGCAGTACTTC
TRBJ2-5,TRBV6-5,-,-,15,CASSYSTGTPGTQYF,TGTGCCAGCAGTTACTCAACCGGGACTCCGGGGACCCAGTACTTC
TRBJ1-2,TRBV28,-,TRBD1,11,CASGQVYGYTF,TGTGCCAGCGGACAGGTCTATGGCTACACCTTC
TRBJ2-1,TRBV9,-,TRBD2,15,CASSVGLAGANEQFF,TGTGCCAGCAGCGTAGGGCTAGCGGGAGCCAATGAGCAGTTCTTC
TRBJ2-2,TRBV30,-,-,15,CAWSGFGRVTGELFF,TGTGCCTGGAGTGGTTTCGGGAGAGTCACCGGGGAGCTGTTTTTT
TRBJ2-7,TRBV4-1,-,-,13,CASSRPGAYEQYF,TGCGCCAGCAGCCGCCCGGGAGCCTACGAGCAGTACTTC
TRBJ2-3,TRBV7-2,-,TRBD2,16,CASSAKLAGVTDTQYF,TGTGCCAGCAGCGCCAAACTAGCGGGAGTGACAGATACGCAGTATTTT
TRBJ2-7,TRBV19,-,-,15,CASSIDGGRSYEQYF,TGTGCCAGTAGTATAGATGGAGGCAGATCCTACGAGCAGTACTTC
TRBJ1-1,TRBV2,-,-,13,CASSGGGSTEAFF,TGTGCCAGTAGTGGGGGAGGGAGCACTGAAGCTTTCTTT